Shown below are 5 T cell receptor beta chains from a single sample sequenced in a study of blood T cells in healthy people across ages. Then a second PCR, running roughly 7 to 11 cycles, was carried out with a sample-barcoded 5' primer and a J-beta primer mix. TCRdb redid the calling of the 5' RACE reads with MiXCR, one entry per CDR3 protein. The repertoire holds some 550,000 distinct CDR3 sequences, with around 48% as singletons. The sample was blood. These receptor sequences come from a man at least 80 years old in good health.

This clonotype was recorded a few times. V and J are TRBV20-1 and TRBJ2-4; D is ambiguous. Germline CDR1 reads DFQATT; CDR2 reads SNEGSKA (reference sequence). CDR3 length: 12 residues. The V gene lost 3 bases and the J gene lost 13 bases, with 16 bases spanning the gap. The CDR3 region has the DNA TGCAGTGCTAGGGAAGGACGTCAGGAGCAGTACTTC. Translation: CSAREGRQEQYF.

This clonotype occurred a few times. V and J are TRBV4-1 and TRBJ1-3, with D maybe TRBD1 (6 bases). This CDR3 region has 16 residues. V lost 4 bases, J lost 4 bases, and 17 bases lay in between. In germline, CDR1 is MGHRA, CDR2 YSYEKL. The CDR3 sequence is CASSPTGTISGNTIYF. The CDR3 coding sequence is TGCGCCAGCAGCCCAACCGGGACAATCTCAGGAAACACCATATATTTT.

As regards this clonotype: One end of the junction is discordant with germline, which a read error may explain. The chain employs TRBV9 and TRBJ2-1; possibly TRBD1 or TRBD2 for D (5 bases each). Germline V lookup: CDR1 SGDLS, CDR2 YYNGEE. This CDR3 contains 14 residues. The CDR3 DNA reads as TGTACCAGCAGCGTAGCCCCAGTAGAGGGGGAGCAGTTCTTC. Encoded protein: CTSSVAPVEGEQFF. Drawing the rest from reference TRBV9 and TRBJ2-1, the complete variable domain is DSGVTQTPKHLITATGQRVTLRCSPRSGDLSVYWYQQSLDQGLQFLIQYYNGEERAKGNILERFSAQQFPDLHSELNLSSLELGDSALYFCTSSVAPVEGEQFFGPGTRLTVL.

The rearrangement links TRBV18 to TRBJ2-7; D possibly corresponds to TRBD2 (5 bases). The V gene lost 0 bases and the J gene lost 4 bases, with 10 bases spanning the gap. Germline CDR1 is KGHSH and CDR2 is LQKENI. This CDR3 has 14 amino acids. CDR3 nucleotides: TGTGCCAGCTCACCACCGGGAGAAAGGTACGAGCAGTACTTC. It specifies CASSPPGERYEQYF.

The genes are TRBV20-1 and TRBJ2-1; D is ambiguous. The closer fit of TRBJ2-7 to the DNA end suggests the J call may be wrong. The CDR3 loop spans 11 amino acids. Germline V CDR1 and CDR2: DFQATT, SNEGSKA (reference sequence). CDR3 DNA sequence: TGCAGTGCTAATATATACAATGAGCAGTACTTC. This sequence encodes CSANIYNEQYF.